Presented here are 17 T cell receptor beta chains from one specimen sequenced in a study of OX40 agonist ivuxolimab in advanced cancers. This table comes from immunoSEQ multiplex PCR, and its TCRdb copy is limited to in-frame clones, with some not included. The sample yields 40,000 to 45,000 clones, about 86% seen once. This material consisted of CD4+ or CD8+ T cells sorted from blood, taken in a trial of the OX40 agonist ivuxolimab. Source of these receptors: an adult with an advanced solid tumor such as melanoma, head and neck, liver or kidney cancer.

The chain joins TRBV5-6 to TRBJ2-2; 7 bases agree with TRBD1. The CDR3 covers 16 residues. Trimming at V came to 3 bases and at J to 0 bases, leaving 5 bases not matched to a gene. The germline CDR1 and CDR2 sequences are SGHDT and YYEEEE. The DNA for the CDR3 is TGTGCCAGCAGCTCCTCCGACAGGGCGAACACCGGGGAGCTGTTTTTT. Its protein product is CASSSSDRANTGELFF.

V gene TRBV27 combines with J gene TRBJ2-7, with 12 nucleotides matching TRBD2. Germline CDR1 reads MNHEY; CDR2 reads SMNVEV (reference sequence). CDR3 length equals 14 residues. V was pared by 7 bases and J by 7 bases, with 8 bases of the junction left unmatched. CDR3 region: CASTETSGGIEQYF. DNA for the CDR3: TGTGCCAGCACCGAGACTAGCGGGGGAATTGAGCAGTACTTC.

The rearrangement uses TRBV6-5 and TRBJ2-2; D is uncertain. The CDR3 is 15 residues long. Germline loops: CDR1 MNHEY, CDR2 SVGAGI. V was clipped by 4 bases and J by 4 bases, with 13 bases between them. The CDR3 DNA is TGTGCCAGCAGTTTTGGCGCCCTCGGCACCGGGGAGCTGTTTTTT. This encodes CASSFGALGTGELFF.

The rearrangement links TRBV5-1 to TRBJ2-3; 10 bases match TRBD2. This CDR3 has 15 amino acids. Germline V gives CDR1 SGHRS, CDR2 YFSETQ. V lost 4 bases and J lost 3; bases outside the gene matches: 5. The CDR3 here is CASSPAGGPTDTQYF. DNA of the CDR3: TGCGCCAGCAGCCCAGCGGGGGGGCCAACAGATACGCAGTATTTT.

The rearrangement links TRBV9 to TRBJ2-1; 7 bases line up with TRBD1. With V trimmed by 6 bases and J by 9 bases, 12 bases remained unmatched. The germline V gene encodes CDR1 SGDLS and CDR2 YYNGEE. The CDR3 consists of 14 residues. The CDR3 here is CASNIGGGRGEQFF. In DNA form, the CDR3 reads TGTGCCAGCAACATAGGGGGCGGTAGGGGTGAGCAGTTCTTC.

This clone was seen just once. The chain uses TRBV6-5 and TRBJ1-1; D not certain. The CDR3 runs 13 residues. The V gene lost 3 bases and the J gene lost 4 bases, with 9 bases spanning the gap. Germline CDR1 is MNHEY and CDR2 is SVGAGI. The CDR3 bases are TGTGCCAGCAGTTATGGTAGCTCCACTGAAGCTTTCTTT. Translating it yields CASSYGSSTEAFF.

This clone was counted a single time. The chain links TRBV14 to TRBJ2-7; TRBD1 matches at 9 bases. Germline V gene data show CDR1 as SGHDN and CDR2 as FVKESK. The CDR3 contains 13 residues. The trim removed 4 bases at V and 4 bases at J, leaving 2 bases unmatched. CDR3 sequence: CASSPGTGYEQYF. The CDR3 DNA reads TGTGCCAGCAGCCCCGGGACAGGGTACGAGCAGTACTTC.

The chain carries TRBV19 and TRBJ1-4; the D gene is possibly TRBD1 (5 bases). The CDR3 spans 14 residues. Trimming pared 6 bases from V and 0 bases from J, leaving 8 bases between. Germline CDR1 reads LNHDA; CDR2 reads SQIVND (reference sequence). The CDR3 nucleotides are TGTGCCAGTAGCGACAGTGCAACTAATGAAAAACTGTTTTTT. It yields the protein CASSDSATNEKLFF.

The chain carries TRBV14 and TRBJ1-4; maybe TRBD1 (5 bases). CDR1 and CDR2 (germline): SGHDN, FVKESK. CDR3 length equals 15 residues. Trimming shortened V by 0 bases and J by 7 bases, and 12 bases separated the two germline ends. The CDR3 DNA reads as TGTGCCAGCAGCCAAGATTCTCAGGGTCCTGAAAAACTGTTTTTT. Translating gives CASSQDSQGPEKLFF.

The chain couples TRBV25-1 to TRBJ2-1; D is unclear. The CDR3 is 15 residues long. The germline V gene has CDR1 MGHDK and CDR2 SYGVNS. Between the trimmed V and J ends, which lost 4 bases and 0 bases, there was a span of 10 bases. The CDR3 nucleotides are TGTGCCAGCAGTGTTGTGTTGAGCTCCTACAATGAGCAGTTCTTC. Translated, it gives CASSVVLSSYNEQFF.

V and J are TRBV7-2 and TRBJ1-2; 9 bases match TRBD1. The CDR3 runs 13 residues. Germline trimming cut 5 bases from V and 10 bases from J; bases unmatched to any gene: 8. Looked up from germline, CDR1 is SGHTA and CDR2 is FQGNSA. CDR3 protein: CASSPDRDRAYTF. The CDR3 bases are TGTGCCAGCAGCCCCGACCGGGACAGGGCCTACACCTTC.

This clone was seen ten or more times. This chain connects TRBV9 to TRBJ1-5, with 7 bases fitting TRBD1. Germline assignment: CDR1 SGDLS and CDR2 YYNGEE. The CDR3 is 15 residues long. Trimming took 0 bases from V and 4 from J; bases not matched to a gene: 4. CDR3 sequence reads: CASSVGGGQNQPQHF. In DNA form, the CDR3 reads TGTGCCAGCAGCGTAGGGGGGGGACAGAATCAGCCCCAGCATTTT.

The rearrangement links TRBV10-3 to TRBJ1-2, with a tentative D call TRBD1 (6 bases). The CDR3 has 17 residues. The germline CDR1 and CDR2 sequences are ENHRY and SYGVKD. V lost 2 bases and J lost 6, with 22 bases in between. The CDR3 coding sequence is TGTGCCATCAGTGAGGCGACTCCGAGACAGGAGGGGGATGGCTACACCTTC. Residues: CAISEATPRQEGDGYTF.

The J gene is TRBJ2-4, the V gene TRBV29-1; possibly TRBD2 for D (6 bases). The CDR3 covers 10 residues. Germline V gene data show CDR1 as SQVTM and CDR2 as ANQGSEA. Trimming left V 6 bases short and J 6 bases short, with 6 bases between. The CDR3 DNA reads TGCAGCGTGGGAGGAAACATTCAGTACTTC. As protein: CSVGGNIQYF.

This clone was seen a few times. The rearrangement links TRBV7-8 to TRBJ1-1; D might be TRBD1 (5 bases). Germline-derived CDR1 and CDR2 are SGHVS and FQNEAQ. The V end lost 1 base, the J end lost 6 bases, and 15 bases lay between the germline ends. This CDR3 is 15 amino acids long. The DNA of the CDR3 is TGTGCCAGCAGCTTAGGGTCAGGGTCGGGGGCTGAAGCTTTCTTT. It translates to CASSLGSGSGAEAFF.

The chain carries TRBV5-1 and TRBJ2-1; perhaps D is TRBD1 or TRBD2 (7 bases each). V was cut by 0 bases and J by 4 bases, with 14 bases left in between. The CDR3 runs 16 residues. Germline CDR1 and CDR2: SGHRS and YFSETQ. The CDR3: CASSLAGGGQYNEQFF. In nucleotides, the CDR3 is TGCGCCAGCAGCTTGGCCGGCGGGGGACAGTACAATGAGCAGTTCTTC.

This clone was seen more than once but under ten times. The junction differs from germline at one of its ends, possibly a read error. The same CDR3 arises from other DNA sequences in this sample as well. This rearrangement joins TRBV4-1 to TRBJ2-7; possible D gene TRBD1, 5 bases. This CDR3 is 14 amino acids long. Per the germline V gene, CDR1 is MGHRA and CDR2 is YSYEKL. CDR3 residues: CASSQERGAYEQYF. CDR3 bases: TGTGCCAGCAGCCAAGAAAGGGGCGCCTACGAGCAGTACTTC.